This passage covers 8 T cell receptor beta chains from one sample sequenced in a study of cytomegalovirus exposure and HLA in healthy donors. This PCR relied on a set of 60 Vbeta primers and 13 Jbeta primers. Produced via immunoSEQ multiplex PCR; TCRdb's table is partial and in-frame only. The sample holds 90,000 to 130,000 clones; about 70% are singletons and the top ten take approximately 0.9%. Sample: PBMCs. The receptors derive from a woman aged 25 to 39 in good health and CMV-seronegative.

The rearrangement links TRBV7-9 to TRBJ1-3, with 8 nucleotides matching TRBD1. Germline V gene data show CDR1 as SEHNR and CDR2 as FQNEAQ (reference sequence). V was pared by 4 bases and J by 1 base, with 6 bases of the junction left unmatched. The CDR3 consists of 16 residues. The CDR3 loop is CASSWNQGASGNTIYF. The DNA for the CDR3 is TGTGCCAGCAGCTGGAACCAGGGGGCATCTGGAAACACCATATATTTT.

This clone was detected only once. This chain connects TRBV15 to TRBJ1-3, with a weak D call TRBD1 (6 bases). The germline CDR1 and CDR2 sequences are LNHNV and YYDKDF (reference sequence). The CDR3 consists of 14 residues. V shed 5 bases and J shed 12 bases, with 20 bases lying between them. CDR3 in amino acids: CATSEGTTRRNIYF. The CDR3 coding sequence is TGTGCCACCAGCGAGGGGACAACCCGAAGAAACATATATTTT. The whole variable domain, remainder taken from reference TRBV15 and TRBJ1-3, is DAMVIQNPRYQVTQFGKPVTLSCSQTLNHNVMYWYQQKSSQAPKLLFHYYDKDFNNEADTPDNFQSRRPNTSFCFLDIRSPGLGDTAMYLCATSEGTTRRNIYFGEGSWLTVV.

This clone has just one count. The genes are TRBV5-1 and TRBJ1-1, with 7 bases that match TRBD1. CDR1 is SGHRS and CDR2 is YFSETQ in the germline V gene. The CDR3 has 14 residues. Unmatched junction bases numbered 4, after V lost 2 bases and J lost 3 bases. The CDR3, as DNA: TGCGCCAGCAGCTTACGGCAGGGGGACACTGAAGCTTTCTTT. Amino acid sequence: CASSLRQGDTEAFF.

This chain links TRBV4-1 with TRBJ1-2; D gene ambiguous. This CDR3 is built from 13 residues. Trimming took off 0 bases at V and 9 bases at J, with 11 bases between the two ends. Germline CDR1 MGHRA, CDR2 YSYEKL. The CDR3 nucleotides are TGCGCCAGCAGCCAAGATCAGTCCGGGAGCTACACCTTC. Residues: CASSQDQSGSYTF.

The chain employs TRBV9 and TRBJ1-5; possible D gene TRBD1, 5 bases. Per germline, CDR1 SGDLS and CDR2 YYNGEE. V lost 4 bases to trimming and J lost 4 bases, with 15 bases between them. The CDR3 extends over 15 amino acids. The CDR3 bases are TGTGCCAGCAGCCCCGACAGCTTTCTTAATCAGCCCCAGCATTTT. Translated, it gives CASSPDSFLNQPQHF. Full variable domain (outside the CDR3, taken from reference TRBV9 and TRBJ1-5): DSGVTQTPKHLITATGQRVTLRCSPRSGDLSVYWYQQSLDQGLQFLIQYYNGEERAKGNILERFSAQQFPDLHSELNLSSLELGDSALYFCASSPDSFLNQPQHFGDGTRLSIL.

The rearrangement joins TRBV7-8 to TRBJ2-6; perhaps TRBD1 as D (6 bases). Trimming stripped 6 bases from V and 0 bases from J, with 9 bases between. This CDR3 is built from 15 residues. Germline CDR1 SGHVS, CDR2 FQNEAQ. The CDR3 protein is CASRSDSSGANVLTF. DNA for the CDR3: TGTGCCAGCAGGTCGGACAGCTCTGGGGCCAACGTCCTGACTTTC.

The V gene is TRBV6-5, the J gene TRBJ1-1, with 9 bases identical to TRBD1. Germline CDR1 is MNHEY and CDR2 is SVGAGI. With V trimmed by 6 bases and J by 3 bases, 8 bases remained unmatched. This CDR3 contains 15 residues. CDR3: CASSRGQGMDTEAFF. In DNA form, the CDR3 reads TGTGCCAGCAGCCGGGGACAGGGAATGGACACTGAAGCTTTCTTT.

The sample holds a few counts of this clone. The chain is built from TRBV4-2 and TRBJ1-3; D possibly corresponds to TRBD1 (5 bases). CDR3 length equals 15 residues. V was pared by 3 bases and J by 2 bases, with 11 bases between. Germline V gene sequence: CDR1 LGHNA, CDR2 YNFKEQ. The CDR3 coding sequence is TGTGCCAGCAGCCATAGGGGTTCTCCTGGAAACACCATATATTTT. It encodes CASSHRGSPGNTIYF.